This T cell receptor beta chain was captured in a study of cytomegalovirus exposure and HLA in healthy donors. Study-wide results and caveats: Previous analysis showed most TCR beta V segments were productive about 87% or about 30% of the time. Most CMV-associated TCR beta chains were later found to appear HLA-restricted.

About this clone itself: What it binds is unknown.

The CDR3 consists of 18 residues. Trimming cost V 4 bases and J 5 bases; bases outside gene matches: 18. Germline CDR1 reads SGHTA; CDR2 reads FQGNSA. The PCR contained 60 Vbeta and 13 Jbeta primers. Sequencing was performed with immunoSEQ multiplex PCR; in TCRdb, only in-frame clones are kept and a portion is missing. The sample yields about 150,000 clones, 80% to 85% seen once. The sequenced sample consisted of PBMCs. This receptor was taken from a male donor in good health and CMV-seronegative. The chain links TRBV7-2 to TRBJ2-7, with 9 bases fitting TRBD2. Here the CDR3 reads CASSSRGGSGRSKDEQYF. CDR3 bases: TGTGCCAGCAGCTCAAGGGGGGGTAGCGGGAGAAGTAAGGACGAGCAGTACTTC.